The present TCR beta chain was sequenced within a study of T cell changes during pregnancy in multiple sclerosis (dated by TCRdb to about 2019). Background on the whole study: The study examined how the T cell repertoire changed over the course of pregnancy in women with multiple sclerosis.

Counted from cysteine to phenylalanine, this CDR3 has 15 amino acids. Left in the record is the CDR3 DNA by itself, 45 bases read in frame from the first base. Trimming accounts for 6 bases at V and 4 bases at J, while the number of junction bases matched to no gene is 7. As encoded in the germline V gene, CDR1 is LGHNA while CDR2 is YNFKEQ. Regarding this clone: Its antigen is unknown. Base qualities are not at hand, and no much larger clone is one base apart.

Library method: the immunoSEQ multiplex PCR assay. Entries here come from immuneACCESS through TCRdb and include only in-frame sequences with V and J called. Some clones fail to appear in such tables; in the studies checked, an unresolved V gene covers under half of the shortfall, and the cause of the remainder is unknown. In this sample the table shows about 48,000 clones, over 75% of which occur a single time. 1.2% of the sample rests with the top ten. The rearranged segments are TRBV4-2 and TRBJ1-2; 11 junctional bases match TRBD1. The sequences come from CD4+ T cells from peripheral blood mononuclear cells, collected in the second trimester of pregnancy. This clonotype was sampled from a female donor with multiple sclerosis, enrolled in a pregnancy study. The CDR3 corresponds to CASSSGTGGIYGYTF. Here is the DNA: TGTGCCAGCAGTTCCGGGACAGGGGGTATCTATGGCTACACCTTC.